The 3 T cell receptor beta chains reported below all come from one sample, sequenced in a study of blood T cell repertoires in COVID-19 (dated by TCRdb to about 2020). The method was the immunoSEQ multiplex PCR assay. In TCRdb, the immuneACCESS table is reduced to in-frame sequences with V and J assigned. These tables do not hold every clone; where another copy was compared, an unresolved V gene accounts for under half, and the others remain unexplained. For this sample there are about 300,000 clones; under 90% appear just once. The ten largest make up 1.8% of the sample. Material for sequencing was peripheral blood. These receptors originate from a woman younger than 45 with COVID-19, enrolled during active disease.

CDR3 amino acids: CASRRLAGGRIRETQYF. CDR3 nucleotides: TGCGCCAGCCGGAGACTAGCGGGGGGCCGCATTAGGGAGACCCAGTACTTC. This rearrangement joins TRBV10-2 to TRBJ2-5; 13 positions agree with TRBD2. Per the germline V gene, CDR1 is WSHSY and CDR2 is SAAADI. V lost 8 bases, J lost 5 bases, and 14 bases stayed unmatched. The CDR3 runs 17 residues.

The chain links TRBV6-5 to TRBJ2-7, with 8 positions matching TRBD1. This CDR3 comprises 15 residues. Unmatched junction bases numbered 10, after V lost 7 bases and J lost 2 bases. The germline V gene encodes CDR1 MNHEY and CDR2 SVGAGI. CDR3 bases: TGTGCCAGCACCATTCTTCCGGGACAGGCCTACGAGCAGTACTTC. The encoded protein is CASTILPGQAYEQYF.

V and J are TRBV27 and TRBJ1-5; 9 bases align to TRBD1. Germline CDR1 and CDR2: MNHEY and SMNVEV (reference sequence). The ends lost 6 bases at V and 0 bases at J; junction bases unmatched: 3. The CDR3 is 15 amino acids. The CDR3: CASRKGQGSNQPQHF. CDR3 DNA: TGTGCCAGCAGAAAGGGACAGGGTAGCAATCAGCCCCAGCATTTT.